The rows below give T cell receptor beta chains drawn from one sample of a study of shared clonotypes between healthy human individuals. The data were produced by immunoSEQ multiplex PCR, yet TCRdb's version contains in-frame clones alone and is incomplete. The repertoire consists of some 2 million clones, with approximately 95% occurring once and the leading ten covering 0.1% to 0.15%. The sample taken for sequencing was naive CD4+ T cells sorted from blood. The receptors were gathered from a man in his late teens or twenties in good health. CDR3s include the opening cysteine and the closing phenylalanine or tryptophan. The D gene is left open where the match is weak. Clone sizes are given selectively: once, few, many, or a class where the clone is expanded.

v_call: TRBV28; clone_size: NA; d_call: NA; j_call: TRBJ1-2; cdr3_nt: TGTGCCAGCACCCCAGCACAGAGCTTCTATGGCTACACCTTC; cdr3_aa: CASTPAQSFYGYTF
v_call: TRBV6-6; clone_size: NA; d_call: NA; j_call: TRBJ1-6; cdr3_nt: TGTGCCAGCAGCCGGGGAAGGGATAATTCACCCCTCCACTTT; cdr3_aa: CASSRGRDNSPLHF
v_call: TRBV18; clone_size: NA; d_call: NA; j_call: TRBJ2-5; cdr3_nt: TGTGCCAGCTCAGCACCATTAAGAACAGGGATCCAAGAGACCCAGTACTTC; cdr3_aa: CASSAPLRTGIQETQYF
v_call: TRBV19; clone_size: NA; d_call: NA; j_call: TRBJ1-2; cdr3_nt: TGTGCCAGTAGTCCACTATCCAACTATGGCTACACCTTC; cdr3_aa: CASSPLSNYGYTF
v_call: TRBV19; clone_size: NA; d_call: NA; j_call: TRBJ2-7; cdr3_nt: TGTGCCAGTAGTATAGGGCAGAAGTCCTACGAGCAGTACTTC; cdr3_aa: CASSIGQKSYEQYF
v_call: TRBV7-9; clone_size: NA; d_call: NA; j_call: TRBJ1-3; cdr3_nt: TGTGCCAGCAGCCCCTCCTCTGGAAACACCATATATTTT; cdr3_aa: CASSPSSGNTIYF
v_call: TRBV18; clone_size: NA; d_call: TRBD2; j_call: TRBJ2-1; cdr3_nt: TGTGCCAGTTTAGGACTAGCGGGAGCGGATGAGCAGTTCTTC; cdr3_aa: CASLGLAGADEQFF
v_call: TRBV21-1; clone_size: NA; d_call: NA; j_call: TRBJ2-1; cdr3_nt: TGTGCCAGCAGCAAAGAGTCCTTAGCGGGAGCCTACAATGAGCAGTTCTTC; cdr3_aa: CASSKESLAGAYNEQFF
v_call: TRBV2; clone_size: once; d_call: NA; j_call: TRBJ2-2; cdr3_nt: TGTGCCAGCACCCTCCGCGAGAACACCGGGGAGCTGTTTTTT; cdr3_aa: CASTLRENTGELFF
v_call: TRBV18; clone_size: NA; d_call: NA; j_call: TRBJ2-6; cdr3_nt: TGTGCCAGCTCACCCCCAGGGGCCGGGGCCAACGTCCTGACTTTC; cdr3_aa: CASSPPGAGANVLTF
v_call: TRBV28; clone_size: NA; d_call: TRBD1; j_call: TRBJ1-5; cdr3_nt: TGTGCCAGCAGCAGGACAGGGGGGCTCAATCAGCCCCAGCATTTT; cdr3_aa: CASSRTGGLNQPQHF
v_call: TRBV25-1; clone_size: NA; d_call: NA; j_call: TRBJ1-4; cdr3_nt: TGTGCCAGCAGTGATAGTGCCGATCGGGAAAAACTGTTTTTT; cdr3_aa: CASSDSADREKLFF
v_call: TRBV7-9; clone_size: once; d_call: NA; j_call: TRBJ2-6; cdr3_nt: TGTGCCAGCAGCTCCACAGGGACTGGGGCCAACGTCCTGACTTTC; cdr3_aa: CASSSTGTGANVLTF
v_call: TRBV7-2; clone_size: NA; d_call: TRBD1; j_call: TRBJ2-5; cdr3_nt: TGTGCCAGCAGCTCCCTTGGACAGGGCTTCAAAGAGACCCAGTACTTC; cdr3_aa: CASSSLGQGFKETQYF
v_call: TRBV6-6; clone_size: NA; d_call: NA; j_call: TRBJ1-5; cdr3_nt: TGTGCCAGCAGTTACCCGCAGGGTCTCCAGCATTTT; cdr3_aa: CASSYPQGLQHF
v_call: TRBV4-1; clone_size: NA; d_call: NA; j_call: TRBJ1-2; cdr3_nt: TGCGCCAGCAGCCCTCCGCTCGGCGCGAACTATGGCTACACCTTC; cdr3_aa: CASSPPLGANYGYTF
v_call: TRBV5-1; clone_size: NA; d_call: NA; j_call: TRBJ1-2; cdr3_nt: TGCGCCAGCAGCTTAGGGCAGGACTATGGCTACACCTTC; cdr3_aa: CASSLGQDYGYTF
v_call: TRBV7-2; clone_size: NA; d_call: TRBD2; j_call: TRBJ2-7; cdr3_nt: TGTGCCAGCAGCTTCGGGACTAGCGGCAGCTCCTACGAGCAGTACTTC; cdr3_aa: CASSFGTSGSSYEQYF
v_call: TRBV12-5; clone_size: NA; d_call: TRBD2; j_call: TRBJ2-7; cdr3_nt: TGTGCTAGTGGTTTGGTATTAAGCGGGAGATCCGAGCAGTACTTC; cdr3_aa: CASGLVLSGRSEQYF
v_call: TRBV30; clone_size: NA; d_call: NA; j_call: TRBJ1-4; cdr3_nt: TGTGCCTGGACCCGTCGTGGAGGGGCACGCGAAAAACTGTTTTTT; cdr3_aa: CAWTRRGGAREKLFF
v_call: TRBV7-9; clone_size: NA; d_call: TRBD1; j_call: TRBJ2-2; cdr3_nt: TGTGCCAGCAGCGTACCTCCGGGACAGGGGACGGCCGGGGAGCTGTTTTTT; cdr3_aa: CASSVPPGQGTAGELFF
v_call: TRBV30; clone_size: NA; d_call: NA; j_call: TRBJ2-7; cdr3_nt: TGTGCCTGGGCCAAGGGCTCCTACGAGCAGTACTTC; cdr3_aa: CAWAKGSYEQYF
v_call: TRBV2; clone_size: NA; d_call: NA; j_call: TRBJ1-5; cdr3_nt: TGTGCCAGCAGTAACGAGAATCAGCCCCAGCATTTT; cdr3_aa: CASSNENQPQHF
v_call: TRBV7-2; clone_size: NA; d_call: NA; j_call: TRBJ1-2; cdr3_nt: TGTGCCAGCACCCGGTGGGGTGGGGATGGCTACACCTTC; cdr3_aa: CASTRWGGDGYTF
v_call: TRBV7-2; clone_size: NA; d_call: NA; j_call: TRBJ2-7; cdr3_nt: TGTGCCATCCCCCCCAGTCCCTACGAGCAGTACTTC; cdr3_aa: CAIPPSPYEQYF
v_call: TRBV10-3; clone_size: NA; d_call: NA; j_call: TRBJ2-2; cdr3_nt: TGTGCCACCTTAGAGGGGGACCACGGGGAGCTGTTTTTT; cdr3_aa: CATLEGDHGELFF
v_call: TRBV4-1; clone_size: NA; d_call: TRBD2; j_call: TRBJ2-5; cdr3_nt: TGCGCCAGCACTACATTCGCGAATAGCGGGGAGACCCAGTACTTC; cdr3_aa: CASTTFANSGETQYF
v_call: TRBV30; clone_size: NA; d_call: TRBD1; j_call: TRBJ1-5; cdr3_nt: TGTGCCTGGGCCGGGACAGGGGTTCAGCCCCAGCATTTT; cdr3_aa: CAWAGTGVQPQHF
v_call: TRBV5-1; clone_size: NA; d_call: TRBD2; j_call: TRBJ2-7; cdr3_nt: TGCGCCAGCAGCGCGAGGGAGGGCCGCAGCGAGCAGTACTTC; cdr3_aa: CASSAREGRSEQYF
v_call: TRBV10-3; clone_size: NA; d_call: NA; j_call: TRBJ1-4; cdr3_nt: TGTGCCATCAGTGAGGCCCATAATGAAAAACTGTTTTTT; cdr3_aa: CAISEAHNEKLFF
v_call: TRBV7-9; clone_size: NA; d_call: NA; j_call: TRBJ2-5; cdr3_nt: TGTGCCAGCAGCCCTTGGGACATAGGTTACATGGAGACCCAGTACTTC; cdr3_aa: CASSPWDIGYMETQYF
v_call: TRBV7-3; clone_size: NA; d_call: TRBD1; j_call: TRBJ2-7; cdr3_nt: TGTGCCAGTATTAGGGACAGTCACGACGAGCAGTACTTC; cdr3_aa: CASIRDSHDEQYF
v_call: TRBV20-1; clone_size: NA; d_call: NA; j_call: TRBJ1-2; cdr3_nt: TGCAGCCCCCGAGGGACTGGCGGCTACACCTTC; cdr3_aa: CSPRGTGGYTF
v_call: TRBV5-4; clone_size: NA; d_call: NA; j_call: TRBJ2-1; cdr3_nt: TGTGCCAGCAGCTTGGATAGACAGGTCTTTGGTTTGTTCTTC; cdr3_aa: CASSLDRQVFGLFF
v_call: TRBV7-8; clone_size: NA; d_call: NA; j_call: TRBJ2-5; cdr3_nt: TGTGCCAGCAGCTTAGGACAGTTATCCGGGGCCCAGTACTTC; cdr3_aa: CASSLGQLSGAQYF
v_call: TRBV7-2; clone_size: NA; d_call: NA; j_call: TRBJ1-6; cdr3_nt: TGTGCCAGCAGCTTAGTCCGGACCAATAATTCACCCCTCCACTTT; cdr3_aa: CASSLVRTNNSPLHF
v_call: TRBV7-2; clone_size: NA; d_call: NA; j_call: TRBJ1-1; cdr3_nt: TGTGCCAGCAGCTTAGTTCTCCTGTCGGACACTGAAGCTTTCTTT; cdr3_aa: CASSLVLLSDTEAFF
v_call: TRBV6-6; clone_size: NA; d_call: NA; j_call: TRBJ2-7; cdr3_nt: TGTGCCAGCAGCTCGGGACTGTGGTACGAGCAGTACTTC; cdr3_aa: CASSSGLWYEQYF
v_call: TRBV15; clone_size: NA; d_call: NA; j_call: TRBJ2-1; cdr3_nt: TGTGCCACCAGCAGGATAGGGGATGAGCAGTTCTTC; cdr3_aa: CATSRIGDEQFF
v_call: TRBV6-5; clone_size: NA; d_call: NA; j_call: TRBJ2-7; cdr3_nt: TGTGCCAGCAGTTCCGGGCAGGGGAACGAGCAGTACTTC; cdr3_aa: CASSSGQGNEQYF
v_call: TRBV6-5; clone_size: NA; d_call: TRBD1; j_call: TRBJ2-3; cdr3_nt: TGTGCCAGCAGAAGACAGGGGCTTACAGATACGCAGTATTTT; cdr3_aa: CASRRQGLTDTQYF
v_call: TRBV11-2; clone_size: NA; d_call: NA; j_call: TRBJ2-1; cdr3_nt: TGTGCCAGCAGCCCGGAATACAATGAGCAGTTCTTC; cdr3_aa: CASSPEYNEQFF
v_call: TRBV5-1; clone_size: NA; d_call: TRBD2; j_call: TRBJ2-1; cdr3_nt: TGCGCCAGCAGCGCAGAACTAGCGGGAAGAAACAATGAGCAGTTCTTC; cdr3_aa: CASSAELAGRNNEQFF
v_call: TRBV4-1; clone_size: once; d_call: NA; j_call: TRBJ2-1; cdr3_nt: TGCGCCAGCAGCCACCCCGTTATCAGCAATGAGCAGTTCTTC; cdr3_aa: CASSHPVISNEQFF
v_call: TRBV9; clone_size: NA; d_call: NA; j_call: TRBJ1-5; cdr3_nt: TGTGCCAGCAGCCAAGGGGGGAACAATCAGCCCCAGCATTTT; cdr3_aa: CASSQGGNNQPQHF
v_call: TRBV13; clone_size: NA; d_call: NA; j_call: TRBJ1-2; cdr3_nt: TGTGCCAGCAGCTTGTCGGTGGTAGGAGGCTACACCTTC; cdr3_aa: CASSLSVVGGYTF
v_call: TRBV19; clone_size: NA; d_call: TRBD2; j_call: TRBJ2-3; cdr3_nt: TGTGCCAGTAGTACTTGGTCTAGCGGGAACACAGATACGCAGTATTTT; cdr3_aa: CASSTWSSGNTDTQYF
v_call: TRBV5-4; clone_size: NA; d_call: TRBD1; j_call: TRBJ1-2; cdr3_nt: TGTGCCAGCAGATCGGACAGGGAAAAGTATGGCTACACCTTC; cdr3_aa: CASRSDREKYGYTF
v_call: TRBV11-2; clone_size: NA; d_call: NA; j_call: TRBJ1-2; cdr3_nt: TGTGCCAGCAGCTTAGCTTGGGGAGCTAACTATGGCTACACCTTC; cdr3_aa: CASSLAWGANYGYTF
v_call: TRBV9; clone_size: NA; d_call: NA; j_call: TRBJ2-7; cdr3_nt: TGTGCCAGCAGCCCCGACTCGATGACCTACGAGCAGTACTTC; cdr3_aa: CASSPDSMTYEQYF
v_call: TRBV5-1; clone_size: NA; d_call: NA; j_call: TRBJ1-4; cdr3_nt: TGCGCCAGCAGCCCGGGGGGCAGGGATAATGAAAAACTGTTTTTT; cdr3_aa: CASSPGGRDNEKLFF
v_call: TRBV30; clone_size: NA; d_call: NA; j_call: TRBJ2-3; cdr3_nt: TGTGCCTGGGAACTCTCGTTTTCTCAGACAGATACGCAGTATTTT; cdr3_aa: CAWELSFSQTDTQYF
v_call: TRBV7-2; clone_size: few; d_call: TRBD1; j_call: TRBJ1-2; cdr3_nt: TGTGCCAGCAGCTTCGTAGGGGGCGAAGTAGGAGGCTACACCTTC; cdr3_aa: CASSFVGGEVGGYTF
v_call: TRBV4-1; clone_size: NA; d_call: TRBD1; j_call: TRBJ2-6; cdr3_nt: TGCGCCAGCAGCCAAGATACAGGGGGCTCTGGGGCCAACGTCCTGACTTTC; cdr3_aa: CASSQDTGGSGANVLTF
v_call: TRBV18; clone_size: NA; d_call: TRBD1; j_call: TRBJ1-1; cdr3_nt: TGTGCCAGCTCACCACCTGGGACAGGGCGTGGATTGGAAGCTTTCTTT; cdr3_aa: CASSPPGTGRGLEAFF
v_call: TRBV10-2; clone_size: NA; d_call: NA; j_call: TRBJ1-5; cdr3_nt: TGCGCCAGCAAGACGGGGAATAGCAATCAGCCCCAGCATTTT; cdr3_aa: CASKTGNSNQPQHF
v_call: TRBV10-3; clone_size: NA; d_call: NA; j_call: TRBJ1-2; cdr3_nt: TGTGCCATCAGGACGGACACACTAAACTATGGCTACACCTTC; cdr3_aa: CAIRTDTLNYGYTF
v_call: TRBV7-9; clone_size: NA; d_call: NA; j_call: TRBJ2-7; cdr3_nt: TGTGCCAGCAGCTTAGCAACAGGCTCCTACGAGCAGTACTTC; cdr3_aa: CASSLATGSYEQYF